Only a few counts were recorded for the clone carrying this T cell receptor (beta chain). Repertoires were generated with immunoSEQ multiplex PCR, while TCRdb's copy carries only in-frame clones and drops some. The profile shows some 500,000 clones, about 91% of them singletons. This CDR3 region has 15 residues. V was pared by 3 bases and J by 0 bases, with 11 bases between. CDR1 and CDR2 (germline): LGHNA, YSLEER. This sample stems from a study of Ad26.COV2.S vaccination and SARS-CoV-2 variants. Stated treatment: 15 to 20 received Ad26.COV2.S at low or high dose, single or two shots; roughly five received placebo; per-sample allocation not given. The samples date from day 63 after the first vaccine or placebo injection.

This TCR came from a person between 18 and 59 years old who received the Ad26.COV2.S COVID-19 vaccine or a placebo. The sample consisted of peripheral blood, taken in a trial of Ad26.COV2.S vaccine versus placebo. The J gene is TRBJ1-2, the V gene TRBV4-3, with a tentative D call TRBD1 (6 bases). CDR3 in DNA: TGCGCCAGCAGCCAGGATTACAGGGCTAACTATGGCTACACCTTC. Its translation is CASSQDYRANYGYTF.